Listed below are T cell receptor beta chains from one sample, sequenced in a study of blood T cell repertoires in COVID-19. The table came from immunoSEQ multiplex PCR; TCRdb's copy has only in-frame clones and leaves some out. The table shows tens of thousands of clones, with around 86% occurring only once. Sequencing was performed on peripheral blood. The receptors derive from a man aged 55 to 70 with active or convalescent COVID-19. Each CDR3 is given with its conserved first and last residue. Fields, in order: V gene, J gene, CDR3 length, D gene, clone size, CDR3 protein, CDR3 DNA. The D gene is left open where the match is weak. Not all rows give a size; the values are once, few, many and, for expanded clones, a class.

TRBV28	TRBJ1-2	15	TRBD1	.	CASSLWAGGEYGYTF	TGTGCCAGCAGTTTATGGGCAGGGGGCGAGTATGGCTACACCTTC
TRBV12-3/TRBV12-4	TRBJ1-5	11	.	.	CASSLYGNRHF	TGTGCCAGCAGTTTATACGGTAATCGGCATTTT
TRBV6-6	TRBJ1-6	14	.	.	CASSYRGGNSPLHF	TGTGCCAGCAGTTACAGGGGCGGTAATTCACCCCTCCACTTT
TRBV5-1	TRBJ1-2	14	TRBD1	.	CASSLDSGQGNRTF	TGCGCCAGCAGCTTGGACTCGGGACAGGGGAACAGGACCTTC
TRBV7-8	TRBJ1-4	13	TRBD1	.	CASRQGANEKLFF	TGTGCCAGCCGACAGGGAGCTAATGAAAAACTGTTTTTT
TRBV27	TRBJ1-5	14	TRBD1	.	CASSLMTGVQPQHF	TGTGCCAGCAGTTTAATGACAGGGGTTCAGCCCCAGCATTTT
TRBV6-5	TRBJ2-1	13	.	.	CASMGRAKDEQFF	TGTGCCAGCATGGGCAGGGCAAAGGATGAGCAGTTCTTC
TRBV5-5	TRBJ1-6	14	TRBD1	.	CASSGTGGSSPLHF	TGTGCCAGCAGCGGGACAGGGGGCAGTTCACCCCTCCACTTT
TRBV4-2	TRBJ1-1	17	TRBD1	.	CASSQVMTGGDLGEAFF	TGTGCCAGCAGCCAAGTGATGACAGGGGGGGATTTGGGTGAAGCTTTCTTT
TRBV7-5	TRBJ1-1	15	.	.	CVRSSSQGGNTEAFF	TGTGTCAGAAGCTCAAGTCAGGGGGGAAACACTGAAGCTTTCTTT
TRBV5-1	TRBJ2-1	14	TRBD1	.	CASSLGDRVNEQFF	TGCGCCAGCAGCTTGGGGGACAGGGTTAATGAGCAGTTCTTC
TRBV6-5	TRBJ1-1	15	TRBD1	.	CASSPVQGWDTEAFF	TGTGCCAGCAGTCCTGTACAGGGGTGGGACACTGAAGCTTTCTTT
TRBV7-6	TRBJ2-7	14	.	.	CASSLAPGSYEQYF	TGTGCCAGCAGCTTAGCCCCGGGCTCCTACGAGCAGTACTTC
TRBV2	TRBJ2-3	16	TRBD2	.	CASSEVRGGETDTQYF	TGTGCCAGCAGTGAAGTGCGGGGGGGAGAGACAGATACGCAGTATTTT
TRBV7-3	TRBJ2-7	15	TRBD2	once	CASSLGAGGPYEQYF	TGTGCCAGCAGCTTGGGAGCGGGGGGACCCTACGAGCAGTACTTC
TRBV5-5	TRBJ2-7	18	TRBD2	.	CASSFPREGRTNLAQQYF	TGTGCCAGCAGCTTCCCCCGGGAGGGCCGCACTAACTTGGCCCAGCAGTACTTC
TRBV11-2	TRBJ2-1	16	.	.	CASSLGYSTSVNEQFF	TGTGCCAGCAGCTTAGGGTACAGTACTTCGGTCAATGAGCAGTTCTTC
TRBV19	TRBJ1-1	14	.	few	CASSTRLSDTEAFF	TGTGCCAGTAGTACCCGACTTAGTGACACTGAAGCTTTCTTT
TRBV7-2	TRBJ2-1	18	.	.	CASSSLGATGSSYNEQFF	TGTGCCAGCAGCTCCCTGGGGGCGACCGGAAGCTCCTACAATGAGCAGTTCTTC
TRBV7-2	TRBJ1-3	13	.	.	CASSSLPGNTIYF	TGTGCCAGCAGCTCTCTCCCTGGAAACACCATATATTTT
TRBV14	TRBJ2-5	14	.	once	CASSQDYTQETQYF	TGTGCCAGCAGCCAAGATTACACCCAAGAGACCCAGTACTTC
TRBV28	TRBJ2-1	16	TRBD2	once	CASSILAGGGNNEQFF	TGTGCCAGCAGTATTCTAGCGGGGGGCGGGAACAATGAGCAGTTCTTC
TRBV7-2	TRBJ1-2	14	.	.	CASLAGLVGYGYTF	TGTGCCAGTCTGGCGGGGCTGGTGGGCTATGGCTACACCTTC
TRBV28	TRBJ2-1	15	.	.	CASSQDISSYNEQFF	TGTGCCAGCAGTCAGGACATTAGCTCCTACAATGAGCAGTTCTTC
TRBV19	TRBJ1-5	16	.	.	CASSIPTPYSNQPQHF	TGTGCCAGTAGTATCCCCACCCCCTATAGCAATCAGCCCCAGCATTTT
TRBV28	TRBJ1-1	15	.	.	CASPPGGGTNTEAFF	TGTGCCAGCCCTCCGGGTGGCGGGACGAACACTGAAGCTTTCTTT
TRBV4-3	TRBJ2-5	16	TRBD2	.	CASSQWTSGGTETQYF	TGCGCCAGCAGCCAGTGGACTTCGGGGGGAACGGAGACCCAGTACTTC
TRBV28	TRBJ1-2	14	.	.	CASSLFKGYYGYTF	TGTGCCAGCAGTTTATTTAAGGGGTACTATGGCTACACCTTC
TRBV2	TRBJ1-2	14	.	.	CASISQGLNYGYTF	TGTGCCAGCATATCACAGGGCTTAAACTATGGCTACACCTTC
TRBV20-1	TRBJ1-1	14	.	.	CSASNPGMNTEAFF	TGCAGTGCTAGTAACCCCGGGATGAACACTGAAGCTTTCTTT
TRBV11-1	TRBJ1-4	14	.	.	CASSPTGDNEKLFF	TGTGCCAGCAGCCCAACCGGGGATAATGAAAAACTGTTTTTT
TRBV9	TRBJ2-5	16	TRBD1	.	CASSELTGQGLETQYF	TGTGCCAGCAGCGAGCTAACCGGACAGGGGCTGGAGACCCAGTACTTC
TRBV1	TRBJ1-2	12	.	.	CTSSGGVDGYTF	TGCACCAGCAGCGGAGGAGTAGATGGCTACACCTTC
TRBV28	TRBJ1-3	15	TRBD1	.	CASGPGQGPGNTIYF	TGTGCCAGCGGCCCCGGACAGGGTCCTGGAAACACCATATATTTT
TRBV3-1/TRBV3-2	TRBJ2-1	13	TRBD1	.	CASSQATGGEQFF	TGTGCCAGCAGCCAAGCGACAGGGGGGGAGCAGTTCTTC
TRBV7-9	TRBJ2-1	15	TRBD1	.	CASSRTGGDYNEQFF	TGTGCCAGCAGCCGTACAGGGGGCGATTACAATGAGCAGTTCTTC
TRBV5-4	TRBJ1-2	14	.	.	CASSPQATNYGYTF	TGTGCCAGCAGCCCACAGGCAACTAACTATGGCTACACCTTC
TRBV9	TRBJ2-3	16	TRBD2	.	CASRDGTSGSTDTQYF	TGTGCCAGCAGGGATGGGACTAGCGGTAGCACAGATACGCAGTATTTT
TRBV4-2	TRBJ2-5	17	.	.	CASSQGLGRAPQETQYF	TGTGCCAGCAGCCAAGGTTTGGGCAGGGCCCCCCAAGAGACCCAGTACTTC
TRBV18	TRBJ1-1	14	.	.	CASSPDRSNTEAFF	TGTGCCAGCTCACCTGACAGGTCGAACACTGAAGCTTTCTTT
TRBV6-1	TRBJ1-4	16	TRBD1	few	CASSEWGTGGNEKLFF	TGTGCCAGCAGTGAGTGGGGGACAGGGGGTAATGAAAAACTGTTTTTT
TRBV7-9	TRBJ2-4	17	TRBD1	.	CASIFSDRDLAKNIQYF	TGTGCCAGCATCTTTAGCGACAGGGACCTAGCCAAAAACATTCAGTACTTC
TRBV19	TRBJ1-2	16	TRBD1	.	CASSIPSGTAAGGYTF	TGTGCCAGTAGTATTCCCTCTGGGACAGCAGCGGGTGGCTACACCTTC
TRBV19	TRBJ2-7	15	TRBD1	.	CASSIAGTGNYEQYF	TGTGCCAGTAGTATTGCCGGGACAGGGAACTACGAGCAGTACTTC
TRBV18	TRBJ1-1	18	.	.	CASSSLQVTGHRDTEAFF	TGTGCCAGCTCATCGTTACAAGTCACAGGGCATCGGGACACTGAAGCTTTCTTT
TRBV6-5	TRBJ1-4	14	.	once	CASGSGTTPEKLFF	TGTGCCAGCGGATCGGGGACAACCCCCGAAAAACTGTTTTTT
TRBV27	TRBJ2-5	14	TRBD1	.	CASSKDRGQETQYF	TGTGCCAGCAGTAAGGACAGGGGGCAGGAGACCCAGTACTTC
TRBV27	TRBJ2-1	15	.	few	CASSSSVGLGNEQFF	TGTGCCAGCAGTTCATCAGTGGGGCTCGGCAATGAGCAGTTCTTC
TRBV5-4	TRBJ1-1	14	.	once	CASSSSLGNTEAFF	TGTGCCAGCAGCTCGTCTCTAGGGAACACTGAAGCTTTCTTT
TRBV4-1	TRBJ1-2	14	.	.	CASSQELGGHGYTF	TGCGCCAGCAGCCAAGAACTCGGCGGGCATGGCTACACCTTC